The subject of this entry is one T cell receptor (beta chain). A few counts support this clone. What antigen it recognizes has not been identified. Base qualities are not recorded, but no much larger clone differs from it by a single base. TCRbeta CDR3 regions were amplified from genomic DNA using the immunoSEQ Assay, a bias-controlled multiplex PCR. Turning to the authors' computational methods: The number of nucleated cells in each sample was estimated from the amplification of reference gene primers within the assay. To quantify the absolute abundance of each unique TCRbeta CDR3 rearrangement, sequence reads were collapsed and filtered. Productive Simpson clonality was computed per sample as the square root of Simpson's diversity index over productive rearrangements. TCRdb obtained this table from immuneACCESS and retained in-frame rearrangements with V and J assigned. These tables miss some clones; where compared with another copy, unresolved V genes account for less than half of the shortfall, and the remainder is unexplained. That table gives V, J and clone size, and the DNA gave D and trimming. This sample lists about 130,000 clones; roughly three quarters were detected once. Clones ranked in the top ten supply 1.5% to 2% of the sample.

Collaborating institutions collected whole blood in K2EDTA tubes following their own protocols. For TCRbeta analysis, collaborators shipped samples in one of three forms: frozen whole blood, isolated PBMCs, or DNA extracted from either of those sample types. This sample was taken from a study of blood T cell repertoires in COVID-19 (dated by TCRdb to the early 2020s). In terms of the full investigation: Samples from collaborators originated in the United States, Italy and Spain and spanned both the acute and convalescent phases of COVID-19. The prospective study material was composed of cDNA or gDNA derived from T cells, B-cell-depleted T cells, or PBMCs. HLA class I and class II types, where available, came from metadata supplied by the sample provider rather than from assay-based typing. Sample metadata almost always included a de-identified subject ID, COVID-19 status, age in years and sex. The samples were drawn from the first 160 participants of the ongoing ImmuneRACE study and from some 1,300 subjects provided by 6 global collaborators. The repertoires were released in a freely available public database intended as a resource for research on the immune response to SARS-CoV-2. The dataset comprised deeply sampled blood TCRbeta repertoires from subjects exposed to, actively infected with, or recovered from COVID-19.

The research as a whole found: Clinical and demographic metadata were provided uncurated, with the amount varying by source and participant.

The cysteine opens and the phenylalanine closes a CDR3 of 16 amino acids. Only the CDR3 region is kept as DNA, spanning 48 bases read in frame from base 1. The germline V gene supplies CDR1 LGHNA and CDR2 YSLEER. Relative to germline, V is missing 0 bases and J is missing 13 bases, with 13 bases of the junction outside any gene match. Material for sequencing was peripheral blood. The receptor was derived from a woman between 65 and 79 years old with acute or convalescent COVID-19. In this chain, TRBV4-3 is recombined with TRBJ2-1, with 9 central nucleotides matching TRBD2. Here is the DNA: TGCGCCAGCAGCCAAGATCCACTAGCGGGCGTTCAATTTCAGTTCTTC. This yields the protein CASSQDPLAGVQFQFF.